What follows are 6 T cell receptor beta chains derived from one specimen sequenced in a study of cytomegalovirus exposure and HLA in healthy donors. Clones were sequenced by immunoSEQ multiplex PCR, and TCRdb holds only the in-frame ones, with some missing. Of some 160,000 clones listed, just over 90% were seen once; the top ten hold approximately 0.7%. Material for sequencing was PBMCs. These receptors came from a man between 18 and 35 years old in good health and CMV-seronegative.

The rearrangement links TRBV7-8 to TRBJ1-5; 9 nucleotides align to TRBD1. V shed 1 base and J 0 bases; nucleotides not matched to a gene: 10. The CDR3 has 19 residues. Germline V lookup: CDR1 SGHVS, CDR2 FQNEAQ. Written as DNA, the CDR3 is TGTGCCAGCAGCTTAGGGGGGGACAGGGACCTTTATAGCAATCAGCCCCAGCATTTT. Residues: CASSLGGDRDLYSNQPQHF.

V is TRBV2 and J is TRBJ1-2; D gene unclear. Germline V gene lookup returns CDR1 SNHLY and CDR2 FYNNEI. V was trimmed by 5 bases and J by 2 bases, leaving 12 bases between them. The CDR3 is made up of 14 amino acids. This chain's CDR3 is CASSPQHVNYGYTF. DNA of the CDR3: TGTGCCAGCAGTCCCCAACATGTGAACTATGGCTACACCTTC.

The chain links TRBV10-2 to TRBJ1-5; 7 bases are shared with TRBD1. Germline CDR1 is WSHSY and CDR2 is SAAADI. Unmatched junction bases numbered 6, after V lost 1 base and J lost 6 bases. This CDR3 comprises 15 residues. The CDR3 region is CASSEWNRGSQPQHF. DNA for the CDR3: TGCGCCAGCAGTGAGTGGAACAGGGGTTCTCAGCCCCAGCATTTT.

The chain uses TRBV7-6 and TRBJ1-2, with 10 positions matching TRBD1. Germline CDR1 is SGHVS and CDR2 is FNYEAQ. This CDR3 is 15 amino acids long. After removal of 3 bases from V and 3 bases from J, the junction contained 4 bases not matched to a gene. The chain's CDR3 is CASSLTTGGDYGYTF. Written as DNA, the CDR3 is TGTGCCAGCAGCTTGACGACAGGGGGCGACTATGGCTACACCTTC. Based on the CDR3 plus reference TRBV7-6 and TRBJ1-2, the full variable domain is GAGVSQSPRYKVTKRGQDVALRCDPISGHVSLYWYRQALGQGPEFLTYFNYEAQQDKSGLPNDRFSAERPEGSISTLTIQRTEQRDSAMYRCASSLTTGGDYGYTFGSGTRLTVV.

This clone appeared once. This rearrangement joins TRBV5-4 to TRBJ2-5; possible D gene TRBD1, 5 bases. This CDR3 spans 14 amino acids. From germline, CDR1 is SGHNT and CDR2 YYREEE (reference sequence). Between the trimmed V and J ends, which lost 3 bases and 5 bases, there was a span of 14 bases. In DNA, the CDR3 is TGTGCCAGCAGCTCCCCTGGGGCATCTGAGACCCAGTACTTC. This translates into CASSSPGASETQYF.

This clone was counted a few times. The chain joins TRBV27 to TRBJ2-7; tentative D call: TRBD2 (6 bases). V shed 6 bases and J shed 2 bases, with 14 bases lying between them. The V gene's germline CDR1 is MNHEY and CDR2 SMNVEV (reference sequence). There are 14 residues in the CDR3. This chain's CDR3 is CASSLGGVTYEQYF. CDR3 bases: TGTGCCAGCAGCCTGGGGGGTGTAACCTACGAGCAGTACTTC.